Below, 18 T cell receptor beta chains from the same sample are listed, as sequenced in a study of T-cell reconstitution after alpha-beta-depleted transplantation in children. Preparation of the TCRbeta library involved a method that used unique molecular identifiers. TCRdb used MiXCR to reprocess the PCR reads, holding one entry per CDR3 protein. The sample includes hundreds of thousands of distinct CDR3 sequences, about 12% of them seen just once. Here the sequenced sample was PBMCs, taken before TCRalphabeta/CD19-depleted stem cell transplant. Every receptor here comes from a girl aged 2-10 years with congenital amegakaryocytic thrombocytopenia, due to receive a stem cell transplant.

This clonotype was recorded at least ten times. This chain uses TRBV12-3 or TRBV12-4 with TRBJ1-4; 9 nucleotides agree with TRBD1. The CDR3 runs to 14 residues. J gave up 8 bases and V 6 bases, and 7 bases lay outside the gene matches. The CDR3 nucleotides read TGTGCCAGCAGCCTCGGGACAGGGAGGGAAAAACTGTTTTTT. It encodes CASSLGTGREKLFF.

This clonotype was seen only a few times. This chain connects TRBV4-1 to TRBJ2-1; D tentatively fits TRBD1 or TRBD2 (5 bases each). The V end was cut by 0 bases, the J end by 14 bases, with 17 bases between. The germline V gene has CDR1 MGHRA and CDR2 YSYEKL. The CDR3 length is 14 residues. The CDR3 spells CASSQEGWGTPEFF. As DNA, the CDR3 is TGCGCCAGCAGCCAAGAAGGGTGGGGGACCCCGGAGTTCTTC.

Many counts were recorded for this clonotype. The V gene is TRBV13, the J gene TRBJ2-1; 13 positions match TRBD2. Trimming at V came to 1 base and at J to 3 bases, leaving 9 bases not matched to a gene. The V gene's germline CDR1 is PRHDT and CDR2 FYEKMQ (reference sequence). This CDR3 region has 19 residues. The CDR3 loop is CASSLVRTSGSSRYNEQFF. CDR3 bases: TGTGCCAGCAGCTTAGTGCGGACTAGCGGGAGTTCTCGCTACAATGAGCAGTTCTTC.

Ten or more counts support this clonotype. The V call is TRBV6-5, the J call TRBJ2-7, with D tentatively TRBD2 (6 bases). This CDR3 region has 15 residues. Trimming cost V 0 bases and J 2 bases, with 11 bases left between them. CDR1 is MNHEY and CDR2 is SVGAGI in the germline V gene. CDR3 bases: TGTGCCAGCAGTTACTCATTGGGGGGACCCTACGAGCAGTACTTC. Translation: CASSYSLGGPYEQYF.

This clonotype was seen only a few times. The chain carries TRBV12-3 or TRBV12-4 and TRBJ2-5; D could derive from TRBD1 or TRBD2 (5 bases each). This CDR3 has 14 amino acids. Trimming removed 8 bases at V and 0 bases at J, with 13 bases between. The CDR3 is CASARELHQETQYF. The CDR3 DNA reads as TGTGCCAGCGCCAGGGAGCTCCACCAAGAGACCCAGTACTTC.

This clonotype has at least ten counts. V and J are TRBV12-3 or TRBV12-4 and TRBJ2-5; a possible D gene is TRBD1 (6 bases). Trimming removed 7 bases at V and 0 bases at J, with 12 bases between. The CDR3 is made up of 14 amino acids. CDR3 protein: CASTFGDNQETQYF. Here the CDR3 DNA reads TGTGCCAGCACCTTTGGGGACAACCAAGAGACCCAGTACTTC.

CDR3 DNA: TGCGCCAGCAGCCAAGTGGGACAGGGTGCGGAGACCCAGTACTTC. Protein: CASSQVGQGAETQYF. The chain links TRBV4-1 to TRBJ2-5, with 9 nucleotides matching TRBD1. This CDR3 is built from 15 residues. Germline V gives CDR1 MGHRA, CDR2 YSYEKL. V shed 1 base, J shed 5 bases, and the junction held 5 bases outside the gene matches.

The sample holds many counts of this clonotype. The V gene is TRBV7-9, the J gene TRBJ1-2, with no clear D. The CDR3 is 13 residues long. Trimming cost V 6 bases and J 3 bases, with 11 bases left between them. From germline, CDR1 is SEHNR and CDR2 FQNEAQ (reference sequence). CDR3 nucleotide sequence: TGTGCCAGCAGACCAACCCCGGACTATGGCTACACCTTC. It specifies CASRPTPDYGYTF.

This clonotype was observed many times. This chain joins TRBV5-1 and TRBJ2-1; the match to TRBD2 covers 13 bases. The V and J ends lost 7 bases and 6 bases, in that order; junction bases with no gene match: 4. Germline V gives CDR1 SGHRS, CDR2 YFSETQ. CDR3 size: 14 residues. The CDR3 spells CASDRLAGGNEQFF. DNA of the CDR3: TGCGCCAGCGATCGACTAGCGGGGGGCAATGAGCAGTTCTTC.

This clonotype was recorded at least ten times. The chain couples TRBV28 to TRBJ2-1; 13 bases are a match to TRBD2. This CDR3 has 15 amino acids. J lost 12 bases, V lost 2 bases, and 7 bases had no gene match. Germline-derived CDR1 and CDR2 are MDHEN and SYDVKM. CDR3 loop: CASSLPGTSGTTQFF. CDR3 nucleotides: TGTGCCAGCAGTTTACCCGGGACTAGCGGGACGACGCAGTTCTTC.

This clonotype has ten or more counts. The J gene is TRBJ1-1, the V gene TRBV5-1, with TRBD1 identical over 10 bases. The CDR3 loop spans 14 amino acids. The junction had 4 bases not matched to a gene; V was cut back by 4 bases and J by 4 bases. Germline loops: CDR1 SGHRS, CDR2 YFSETQ. In nucleotides, the CDR3 is TGCGCCAGCAGCGAGGGACAGGGGAGCACTGAAGCTTTCTTT. Amino acid sequence: CASSEGQGSTEAFF. The entire variable domain, with the rest obtained from reference TRBV5-1 and TRBJ1-1, is as follows: KAGVTQTPRYLIKTRGQQVTLSCSPISGHRSVSWYQQTPGQGLQFLFEYFSETQRNKGNFPGRFSGRQFSNSRSEMNVSTLELGDSALYLCASSEGQGSTEAFFGQGTRLTVV.

This clonotype was detected many times. This chain uses TRBV5-1 with TRBJ2-7, with D possibly matching TRBD1 (5 bases). CDR3 size: 13 residues. Trimming cost V 3 bases and J 5 bases, with 12 bases left between them. Germline-derived CDR1 and CDR2 are SGHRS and YFSETQ. CDR3 nucleotides: TGCGCCAGCAGCTCCGGACACCCTAACGAGCAGTACTTC. Protein: CASSSGHPNEQYF.

The genes are TRBV29-1 and TRBJ2-3; TRBD1 matches 9 bases. This CDR3 has 15 residues. Germline-derived CDR1 and CDR2 are SQVTM and ANQGSEA. The CDR3 is CSGTGGQGTRDTQYF. The DNA of the CDR3 is TGCAGTGGCACTGGGGGACAGGGTACGAGGGATACGCAGTATTTT.

This clonotype was seen more than once but under ten times. This chain joins TRBV20-1 and TRBJ2-1; 10 bases map to TRBD2. Germline V gives CDR1 DFQATT, CDR2 SNEGSKA (reference sequence). Trimming at V came to 4 bases and at J to 2 bases, leaving 5 bases not matched to a gene. The CDR3 contains 15 residues. Written as DNA, the CDR3 is TGCAGTGCTACCCCTAGCGGGAGCGCCTACAATGAGCAGTTCTTC. Its translation is CSATPSGSAYNEQFF.

A word on this clonotype: One base away lies a much larger clone, so this may be a sequencing read error. Since no conserved phenylalanine or tryptophan closes the CDR3, a read error is the likely cause. The chain has TRBV10-2 and TRBJ1-5; D remains unclear. Germline-derived CDR1 and CDR2 are WSHSY and SAAADI. The CDR3 runs to 17 residues. V dropped 4 bases and J dropped 0 bases, with 16 bases sitting between them. CDR3 sequence (DNA): TGCGCCAGCAGTGGGGCAGTAGGAGGATATAGCAATCAGCCCCAGCATTCT. The encoded protein is CASSGAVGGYSNQPQHS.

Ten or more counts support this clonotype. The rearrangement uses TRBV27 and TRBJ2-3; possibly TRBD2 for D (5 bases). Trimming took 4 bases from V and 2 from J, leaving 7 bases between them. Germline-derived CDR1 and CDR2 are MNHEY and SMNVEV (reference sequence). The CDR3 runs to 13 residues. CDR3 region: CASSSGLTDTQYF. CDR3 bases: TGTGCCAGCAGTTCTGGACTCACAGATACGCAGTATTTT.

There are many counts of this clonotype. The chain combines TRBV10-3 with TRBJ2-5; 12 nucleotides agree with TRBD2. This CDR3 has 16 amino acids. The V segment lost 3 bases and the J segment 4 bases; nucleotides outside the gene matches: 6. The germline CDR1 and CDR2 sequences are ENHRY and SYGVKD. CDR3: CAISDPSGRGSETQYF. The CDR3 DNA is TGTGCCATCAGTGACCCTAGCGGGAGGGGCTCAGAGACCCAGTACTTC.

The table lists this clonotype with many counts. The chain couples TRBV5-5 to TRBJ2-3, with 9 positions matching TRBD2. The germline gives CDR1 SGHKS, CDR2 YYEKEE (reference sequence). J lost 2 bases, V lost 3 bases, and 7 bases had no gene match. The CDR3 runs 16 residues. CDR3 bases: TGTGCCAGCAGCTCCCCGACTAGCGGACACACAGATACGCAGTATTTT. Residues: CASSSPTSGHTDTQYF.